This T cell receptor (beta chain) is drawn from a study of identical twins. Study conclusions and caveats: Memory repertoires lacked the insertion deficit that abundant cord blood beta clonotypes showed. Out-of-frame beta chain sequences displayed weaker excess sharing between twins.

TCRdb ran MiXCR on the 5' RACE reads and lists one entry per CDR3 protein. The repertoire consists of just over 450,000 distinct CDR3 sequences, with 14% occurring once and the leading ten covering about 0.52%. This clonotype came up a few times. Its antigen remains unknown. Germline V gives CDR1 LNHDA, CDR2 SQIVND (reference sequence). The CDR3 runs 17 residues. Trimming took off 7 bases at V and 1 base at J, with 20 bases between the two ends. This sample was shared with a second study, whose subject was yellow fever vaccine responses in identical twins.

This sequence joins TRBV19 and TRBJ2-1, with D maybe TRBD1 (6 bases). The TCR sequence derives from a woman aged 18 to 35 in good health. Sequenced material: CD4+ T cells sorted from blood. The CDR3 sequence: CASKFRGATSSYNEQFF. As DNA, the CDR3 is TGTGCCAGTAAATTCAGGGGAGCCACGTCATCCTACAATGAGCAGTTCTTC. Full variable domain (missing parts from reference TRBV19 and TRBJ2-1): DGGITQSPKYLFRKEGQNVTLSCEQNLNHDAMYWYRQDPGQGLRLIYYSQIVNDFQKGDIAEGYSVSREKKESFPLTVTSAQKNPTAFYLCASKFRGATSSYNEQFFGPGTRLTVL.